This T cell receptor beta chain was observed in a study of blood T cell repertoires in COVID-19 (dated by TCRdb to 2018 to 2021). In the study overall: Samples covering the acute and convalescent phases of COVID-19 were provided by collaborators in the United States, Italy and Spain. Subjects who had been exposed to COVID-19, were actively infected with it, or had recovered from it provided the deeply sampled blood TCRbeta repertoires that made up the dataset. Samples were obtained from the ongoing ImmuneRACE study (first 160 participants) and from 1,254 subjects provided by 6 global collaborators. The material from the prospective study consisted of cDNA or gDNA derived from T cells, B-cell-depleted T cells, or PBMCs. Sample metadata almost always included a de-identified subject ID, COVID-19 status, age in years and sex. The repertoires were made available in a free public database intended to serve as a resource for research on the immune response to SARS-CoV-2. Where available, HLA class I and class II types were taken from metadata supplied by the sample provider and were not determined by assay-based typing.

Collaborating institutions collected whole blood in K2EDTA tubes following their own protocols. For TCRbeta analysis, collaborator samples were shipped as frozen whole blood, as isolated PBMCs, or as DNA extracted from either sample type. This clone was detected once. No antigen is known for it. Qualities for individual bases were not recorded, and no much larger clone is one base off. Results the study describes overall, beyond this receptor: The quantity of clinical and demographic metadata differed by source and by participant and was supplied without curation.

Including cysteine and phenylalanine, the CDR3 has 12 amino acids. The only DNA kept is the CDR3, 36 bases in frame from the first base. V and J are truncated by 6 bases and 7 bases respectively, leaving an intervening sequence of 15 bases. The CDR1 and CDR2 encoded by the germline V gene are SQVTM and ANQGSEA. TCRbeta CDR3 regions were amplified from genomic DNA using the immunoSEQ Assay, a bias-controlled multiplex PCR. Processing in the source paper ran as follows. The number of nucleated cells in each sample was estimated by amplification of reference gene primers within the assay. To quantify the absolute abundance of each unique TCRbeta CDR3 rearrangement, sequence reads were collapsed and filtered. For each sample, productive Simpson clonality was calculated by taking the square root of Simpson's diversity index across productive rearrangements. TCRdb carries this immuneACCESS record with in-frame sequences only. Its versions omit some clonotypes, under half of them owing to an unresolved V gene in the studies checked, with the rest unexplained. The V and J calls and the clone size are those of that table, but D and trimming were determined from the DNA. This sample has roughly 87,000 clones in its table, and 65% to 85% of those were observed once. The leading ten clones occupy around 15% of the sample.

The sequence came from a woman aged 55-69 years with acute or convalescent COVID-19. The chain was built from TRBV29-1 and TRBJ1-1, and the D gene may be TRBD1, 6 bases matching. The sequenced sample was peripheral blood. The nucleotides are TGCAGCGTGGGGGCCTGGAGTGATGAAGCTTTCTTT. This gives the protein CSVGAWSDEAFF.